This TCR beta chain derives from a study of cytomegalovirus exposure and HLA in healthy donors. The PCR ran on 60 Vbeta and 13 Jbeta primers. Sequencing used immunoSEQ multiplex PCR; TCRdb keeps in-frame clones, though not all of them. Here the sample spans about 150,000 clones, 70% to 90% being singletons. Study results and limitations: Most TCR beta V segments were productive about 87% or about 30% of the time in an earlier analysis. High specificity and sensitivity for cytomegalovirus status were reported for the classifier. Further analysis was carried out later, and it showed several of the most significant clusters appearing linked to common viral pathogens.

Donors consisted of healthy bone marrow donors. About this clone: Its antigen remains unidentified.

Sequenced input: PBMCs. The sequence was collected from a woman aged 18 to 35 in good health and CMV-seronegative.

This CDR3 reads CASTIPGSSYNEQFF. The DNA for the CDR3 is TGTGCCAGTACGATCCCGGGTAGCTCCTACAATGAGCAGTTCTTC. The chain links TRBV19 to TRBJ2-1; no reliable D call. The CDR3 consists of 15 residues. V lost 7 bases to trimming and J lost 0 bases, with 13 bases between them. The germline V gene has CDR1 LNHDA and CDR2 SQIVND (reference sequence).